This T cell receptor (beta chain) is from a study of cytomegalovirus exposure and HLA in healthy donors (dated by TCRdb to the late 2010s). For the wider study: An earlier analysis of approximately 550 of the donors reported 250 to 350 Gb of sequence data and about 100 million unique TCR beta sequences from 150 million to 200 million T cells. An early release covering roughly 640 HLA-typed donors comprised approximately 290 gigabases of sequencing data and tens of millions of unique TCR sequences. Of the roughly 400 genotyped donors, 81% were placed in the genetic ancestry cluster associated with self-reported Caucasian donors. The study was designed to test whether signatures of past pathogen exposure could be identified by cataloging public T cell receptors. The T cell repertoires of 666 subjects were profiled by immunosequencing and related to cytomegalovirus serostatus. Along with the roughly 700-subject first cohort, a separate validation cohort of approximately 110 different subjects was used. To predict cytomegalovirus infection status, the study brought together high-throughput TCR immunosequencing, statistical association of individual TCRs with disease status, and machine learning. In a later analysis, previously published TCR beta repertoires from some 640 donors were re-analyzed and high-resolution HLA genotyping was added so that TCR occurrence patterns could be studied. Rather than drawing on any new phenotypic data, the later analysis identified candidate immune exposures from TCR beta sequences and the way those sequences occurred across donors. To decide whether each TCR beta V gene segment behaved as functional or pseudogenic, an earlier analysis of nearly 600 of the donors relied on high-throughput TCR beta sequencing. Donor age, sex, ethnicity and CMV serostatus were compiled alongside the repertoire data. In a later genetic analysis, genome-wide SNP genotypes for about 55% of the roughly 670 donors were used, and that subset was treated as a discovery cohort. All discovery cohort repertoires had been generated on a single sequencing platform. HLA typing included class I and class II loci at four-digit resolution. Typing coverage differed by locus: A, B, C, DRB1 and DQB1 were typed in roughly 620-640 donors, DQA1 in 522, DPA1 in 600 to 610, and DPB1 in 450 to 490. Because of strong linkage in the cohort, a few DR-DQ haplotypes were treated as single units for association and clustering. Across some 400 genotyped donors of the cohort, an average of approximately 200,000 unique TCR beta nucleotide sequences per donor were sequenced, and roughly 18% of those sequences were non-productive.

Results and caveats for the whole study, not just this receptor: V-gene and J-gene trimming of TCR beta chains was associated with a missense DCLRE1C variant in a later genetic analysis, and the association was replicated in an independent cohort. A later analysis found that HLA-associated TCR beta chains were more clonally expanded and had lower generation probabilities than equally common non-associated chains. A later genetic analysis reported fewer N-insertions in productive TCRs among donors in an Asian-associated ancestry cluster than the approximately 700-donor mean. A further reported finding was that TCR beta sequences accurately predicted the HLA-A and HLA-B alleles for most subjects in the first cohort. The authors suggested that the approach could potentially be extended to other disease states and immunological phenotypes. A later analysis associated about 17,000 TCR beta sequences with specific HLA alleles at a false discovery rate of 0.05. The cohort was sequenced for TCR beta chains only, and without alpha or paired-chain data the features that could be detected were limited. Sequencing depth was assumed to be roughly uniform across donors in the presence/absence analyses, though that assumption may not hold. When HLA alleles, especially DR and DQ, strongly co-occurred, TCR associations were difficult to assign to individual alleles. A later analysis reported that several top co-occurrence clusters appeared linked to parvovirus B19, influenza, CMV and Epstein-Barr virus. The classifier was reported to diagnose cytomegalovirus status with high specificity and sensitivity in both the original cohort and the validation cohort. In the study, approximately 160 TCR beta chains were listed as associated with cytomegalovirus. In an earlier analysis of approximately 600 of the donors, most TCR beta V segments were observed in productive rearrangements about 87% or about 30% of the time, broadly matching IMGT annotations. Because HLA typing was missing for some donors at each locus, association tests included only the typed subset. Three of the identified cytomegalovirus-associated TCR beta chains were confirmed in vitro to be specific for cytomegalovirus antigens. According to a later analysis, most CMV-associated TCR beta chains appeared to be HLA-restricted, and the HLA associations seemed to be driven largely by CMV exposure. Across donors, most TCR sequences were observed very rarely, whereas some public TCRs were present in many individuals. In a later analysis, TCR association rates were found to vary across HLA loci, with the most associated TCRs seen for DRB1 alleles and the fewest for HLA-C alleles. CMV serostatus was the only immune exposure information available for the cohort. The 87-base-pair reads could not distinguish some IMGT-functional V segments, including TRBV6-2 and TRBV6-3, so those segments were excluded. Correlated functional status among segregating V segments might be attributable to linkage disequilibrium, but an unknown experimental factor could not be ruled out. A cluster of highly shared sequence variants was judged likely to be a technical artifact of the sequencing pipeline. Seventeen rarely observed V segments, including chromosome 9 orphons, were excluded from the earlier analysis of about 600 of the donors because counts were too low.

Notes on this clone: Its antigen is still unknown. No clone much larger than this one lies a single base away; base qualities are absent.

The cohort consisted of some 730 healthy bone marrow donors. Cohort members were all nominally healthy when sampled, although unrecorded immune exposures were likely present. The donor was CMV seronegative and belonged to the group of around 350 seronegative cohort members. Every donor gave a peripheral blood sample, and the peripheral blood mononuclear cells from that sample were used for TCR beta sequencing. The Qiagen DNeasy Blood Extraction Kit was used to extract genomic DNA from the blood cell samples. The library was made by the immunoSEQ multiplex PCR assay. For the multiplex PCR, a mixture combining 60 forward primers for TCR Vbeta segments and 13 reverse primers for TCR Jbeta segments was used. A multiplex PCR assay on genomic DNA amplified the CDR3 region of rearranged TCR beta genes. Amplified TCR beta libraries were sequenced as 87-base-pair reads on the Illumina HiSeq System. In the authors' own workflow: In a later analysis, tens of millions of unique TCR beta chains were counted across the roughly 610 repertoires, and roughly 11 million of these chains were shared by at least two donors. To remove PCR and sequencing errors, raw reads were error-corrected and collapsed into unique sequences using a nearest-neighbor algorithm that merged closely related sequences. Alignment of CDR3 sequences to IMGT reference sequences was used to assign V, D and J gene segments. Each retained sequence needed at least a six-nucleotide match to both a V gene segment and a J gene segment. Rearrangements were called productive when the CDR3 lacked stop codons and stayed in frame with V and J; all others were non-productive. Following IMGT convention, CDR3 was defined as the stretch from the second conserved V-encoded cysteine up to the conserved J-encoded phenylalanine. The earlier analysis of some 580 of the donors excluded any sequence lacking an unambiguous match to a single V gene segment. In an earlier analysis of a few hundred of the donors, a V segment was called functional when productive rearrangements were above 56.7%, and segregating when the standard deviation between donors exceeded 5%. A statistical classification framework was built for diagnosing cytomegalovirus status from the catalog of TCR beta chain sequences. In a later analysis, V and J genes were assigned by comparing TCR nucleotide sequences against IMGT/GENE-DB human TR gene sequences. Using the TCRdist pipeline, a later analysis assigned CDR3 sequences along with most-parsimonious VDJ recombination scenarios. In a later analysis, every TCR beta chain was defined by the combination of its CDR3 amino acid sequence and its V-gene family, and reads without a unique V-gene family were dropped. A later analysis removed 550 to 700 highly shared, low-generation-probability nucleotide sequences to deal with suspected cross-contamination and a sequencing artifact. In a later analysis, a clonal expansion index was calculated for each public chain from normalized within-repertoire ranks of inferred template counts. In a later analysis, generation probabilities were computed with a VDJ recombination model fitted to out-of-frame rearrangements, and the resulting probabilities were checked against IGoR. In a later analysis, TCR-TCR, TCR-HLA and TCR-CMV co-occurrence was scored with hypergeometric tests, and a repertoire-size bias correction was applied to TCR pairs. A later analysis estimated false discovery rates by permuting HLA or CMV assignments 20 times. In a later analysis, co-occurring TCRs were grouped using DBSCAN, and TCRdist sequence similarity was added for clustering within HLA-allele-positive subsets. Co-occurrence clustering excluded repertoires with fewer than 30,000 or more than 120,000 public chains, plus five with anomalous nucleotide sharing. TCRdb re-hosts the immuneACCESS table, in-frame sequences only. Its copies lack some clones; in the studies checked, an unresolved V gene accounts for under half of them, and the cause for the rest is not known. That table supplies the V and J calls and clone size; D and trimming were determined from the DNA. Counted in this sample were 100,000 to 150,000 clones; 80% of them appeared once. Roughly 4.2% of the sample is held by the ten biggest clonotypes.

CDR1 and CDR2 (SEHNR, FQNEAQ) derive from the germline V gene (reference sequence). V and J are trimmed by 4 bases and 6 bases, and the gene matches miss 7 bases of the junction. Spanning cysteine to phenylalanine, the CDR3 consists of 16 amino acids. The CDR3 DNA has 48 bases and is translated from base 1. Material for sequencing was PBMCs. This clonotype was sampled from a woman in her 40s in good health and CMV-seronegative. The chain couples TRBV7-9 to TRBJ2-2; 11 central nucleotides agree with TRBD2. The nucleotides read TGTGCCAGCAGCTCCGTAGCGGGGGGGCTTGCCGGGGAGCTGTTTTTT. Translated, this is CASSSVAGGLAGELFF.